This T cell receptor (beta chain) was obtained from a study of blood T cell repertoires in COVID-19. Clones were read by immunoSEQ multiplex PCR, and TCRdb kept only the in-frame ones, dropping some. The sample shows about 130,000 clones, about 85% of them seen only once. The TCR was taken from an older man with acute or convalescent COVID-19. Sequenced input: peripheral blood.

The CDR3 coding sequence is TGCAGCGTTTTAGACAGTAGGGCAACTAATGAAAAACTGTTTTTT. This encodes CSVLDSRATNEKLFF. This chain joins TRBV29-1 and TRBJ1-4; D is perhaps TRBD1 (5 bases). The CDR3 is 15 amino acids. Germline V CDR1 and CDR2: SQVTM, ANQGSEA. V lost 5 bases and J lost 0, with 13 bases in between.